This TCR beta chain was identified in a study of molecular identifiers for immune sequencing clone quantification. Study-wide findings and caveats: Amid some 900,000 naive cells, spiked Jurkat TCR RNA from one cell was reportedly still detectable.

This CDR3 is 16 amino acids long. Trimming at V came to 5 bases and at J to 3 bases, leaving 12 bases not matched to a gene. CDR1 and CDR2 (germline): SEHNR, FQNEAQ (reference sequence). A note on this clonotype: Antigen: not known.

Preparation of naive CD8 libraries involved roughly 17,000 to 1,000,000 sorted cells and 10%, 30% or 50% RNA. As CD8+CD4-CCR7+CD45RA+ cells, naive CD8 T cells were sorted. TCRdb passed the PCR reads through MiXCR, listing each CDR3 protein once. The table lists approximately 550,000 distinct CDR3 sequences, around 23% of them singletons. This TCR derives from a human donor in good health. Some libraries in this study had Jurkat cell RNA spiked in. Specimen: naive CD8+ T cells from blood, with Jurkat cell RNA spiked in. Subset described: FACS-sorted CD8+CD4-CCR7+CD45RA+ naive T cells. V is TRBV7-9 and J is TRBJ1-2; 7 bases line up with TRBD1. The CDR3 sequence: CASSPTPTGWDYGYTF. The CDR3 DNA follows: TGTGCCAGCAGCCCCACCCCGACAGGGTGGGACTATGGCTACACCTTC.